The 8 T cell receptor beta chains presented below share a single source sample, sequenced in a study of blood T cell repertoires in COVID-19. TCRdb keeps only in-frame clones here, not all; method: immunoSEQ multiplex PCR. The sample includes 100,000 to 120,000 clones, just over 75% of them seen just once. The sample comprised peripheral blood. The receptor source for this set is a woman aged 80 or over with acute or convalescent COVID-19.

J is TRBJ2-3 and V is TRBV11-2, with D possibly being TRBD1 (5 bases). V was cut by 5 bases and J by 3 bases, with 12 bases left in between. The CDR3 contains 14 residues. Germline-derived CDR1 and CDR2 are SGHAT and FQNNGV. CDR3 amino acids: CASSHARETDTQYF. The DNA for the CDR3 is TGTGCCAGCAGCCACGCCAGGGAAACAGATACGCAGTATTTT. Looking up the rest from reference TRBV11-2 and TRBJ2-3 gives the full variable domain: EAGVAQSPRYKIIEKRQSVAFWCNPISGHATLYWYQQILGQGPKLLIQFQNNGVVDDSQLPKDRFSAERLKGVDSTLKIQPAKLEDSAVYLCASSHARETDTQYFGPGTRLTVL.

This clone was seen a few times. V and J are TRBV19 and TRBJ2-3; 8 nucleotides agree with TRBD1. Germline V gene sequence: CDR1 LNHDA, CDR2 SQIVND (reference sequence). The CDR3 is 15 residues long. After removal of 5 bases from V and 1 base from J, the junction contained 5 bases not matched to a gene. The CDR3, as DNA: TGTGCCAGTAGTGCCGACAGGGGAGGCACAGATACGCAGTATTTT. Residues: CASSADRGGTDTQYF.

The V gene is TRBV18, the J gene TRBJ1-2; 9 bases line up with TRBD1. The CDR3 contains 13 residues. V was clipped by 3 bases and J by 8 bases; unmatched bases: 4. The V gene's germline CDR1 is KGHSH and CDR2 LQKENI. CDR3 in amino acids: CASSPGTGSGYTF. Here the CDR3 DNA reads TGTGCCAGCTCACCCGGGACAGGGAGCGGCTACACCTTC.

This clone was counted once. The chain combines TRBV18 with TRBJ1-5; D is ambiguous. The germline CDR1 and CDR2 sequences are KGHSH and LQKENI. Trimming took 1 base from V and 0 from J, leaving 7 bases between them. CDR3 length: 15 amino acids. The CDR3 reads CASSPRAASNQPQHF. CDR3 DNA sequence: TGTGCCAGCTCACCACGGGCAGCTAGCAATCAGCCCCAGCATTTT.

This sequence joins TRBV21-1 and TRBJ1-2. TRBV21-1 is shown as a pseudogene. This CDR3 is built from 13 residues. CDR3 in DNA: TGTGCCAGCAGCAAAGGTACTAACTATGGCTACACCTTC. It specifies CASSKGTNYGYTF.

The CDR3 nucleotides read TGTGCCAGCAGTTTATCGTTGGCGGGAGGCTACAATGAGCAGTTCTTC. The encoded protein is CASSLSLAGGYNEQFF. The chain links TRBV27 to TRBJ2-1, with 8 bases that match TRBD2. Unmatched junction bases numbered 4, after V lost 0 bases and J lost 3 bases. The CDR3 contains 16 residues. The germline gives CDR1 MNHEY, CDR2 SMNVEV (reference sequence).

The CDR3 DNA sequence: TGTGCCAGCAGCAGGACTAGCGGGAGCCCATACGAGCAGTACTTC. Translated, it gives CASSRTSGSPYEQYF. The chain employs TRBV9 and TRBJ2-7, with TRBD2 matching over 13 bases. Germline trimming cut 4 bases from V and 4 bases from J; bases unmatched to any gene: 5. Germline V gene sequence: CDR1 SGDLS, CDR2 YYNGEE. CDR3 length equals 15 residues.

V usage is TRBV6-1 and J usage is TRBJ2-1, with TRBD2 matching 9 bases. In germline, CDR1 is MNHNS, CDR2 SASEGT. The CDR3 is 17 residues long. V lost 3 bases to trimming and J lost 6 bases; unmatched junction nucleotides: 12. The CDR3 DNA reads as TGTGCCAGCAGTGATAATTTTAAGTCTAGCGGGACCAATGAGCAGTTCTTC. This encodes CASSDNFKSSGTNEQFF.